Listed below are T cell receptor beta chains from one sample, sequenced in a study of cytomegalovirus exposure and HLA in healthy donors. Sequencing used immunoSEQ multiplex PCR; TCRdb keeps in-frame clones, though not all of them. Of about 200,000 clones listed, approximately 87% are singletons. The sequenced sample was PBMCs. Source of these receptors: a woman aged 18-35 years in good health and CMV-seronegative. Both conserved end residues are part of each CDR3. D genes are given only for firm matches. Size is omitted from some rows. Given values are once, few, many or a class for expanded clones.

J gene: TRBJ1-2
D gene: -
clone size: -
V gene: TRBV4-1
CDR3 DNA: TGCGCCAGCAGCCAAGGCAGCCTCTATGGCTACACCTTC
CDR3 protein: CASSQGSLYGYTF

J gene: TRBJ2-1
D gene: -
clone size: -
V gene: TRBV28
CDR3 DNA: TGTGCCAGCAGTTTTGGGGCGAAGAATGAGCAGTTCTTC
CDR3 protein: CASSFGAKNEQFF

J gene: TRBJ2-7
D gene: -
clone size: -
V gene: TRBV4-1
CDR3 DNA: TGCGCCAGCAGCCAAGTCGGTGGCTCCTACGAGCAGTACTTC
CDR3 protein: CASSQVGGSYEQYF

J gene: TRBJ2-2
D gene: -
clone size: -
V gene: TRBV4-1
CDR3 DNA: TGCGCCAGCAGCCCAACCATCACCGGGGAGCTGTTTTTT
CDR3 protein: CASSPTITGELFF

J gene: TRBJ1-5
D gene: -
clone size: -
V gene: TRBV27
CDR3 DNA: TGTGCCAGCAGTTTGGAGGGAGATCAGCCCCAGCATTTT
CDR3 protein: CASSLEGDQPQHF

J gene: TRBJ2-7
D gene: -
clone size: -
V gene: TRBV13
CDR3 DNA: TGTGCCAGCAGCTCTCTTGACAGTGTCTACGAGCAGTACTTC
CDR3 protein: CASSSLDSVYEQYF

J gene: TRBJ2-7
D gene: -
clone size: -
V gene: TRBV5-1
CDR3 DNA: TGCGCCAGCAGCTTCGGGGGTTCCTACGAGCAGTACTTC
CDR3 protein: CASSFGGSYEQYF

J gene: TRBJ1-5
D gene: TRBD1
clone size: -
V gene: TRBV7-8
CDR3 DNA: TGTGCCAGCAGCGCGTTACAGGGGTCTACCCGGCCCCAGCATTTT
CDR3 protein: CASSALQGSTRPQHF

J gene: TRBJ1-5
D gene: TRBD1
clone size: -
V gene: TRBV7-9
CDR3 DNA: TGTGCCAGCAGCCCTGGGACAGAGGGTCAGCCCCAGCATTTT
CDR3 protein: CASSPGTEGQPQHF

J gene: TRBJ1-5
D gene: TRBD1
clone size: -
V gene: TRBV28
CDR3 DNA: TGTGCCAGCAGCCCGGGACAGGGTCTGTCTCAGCCCCAGCATTTT
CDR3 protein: CASSPGQGLSQPQHF

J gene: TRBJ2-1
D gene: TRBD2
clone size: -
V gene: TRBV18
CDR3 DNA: TGTGCCAGCTCACCAAAACTAGCGGGAGACAATGAGCAGTTCTTC
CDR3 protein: CASSPKLAGDNEQFF

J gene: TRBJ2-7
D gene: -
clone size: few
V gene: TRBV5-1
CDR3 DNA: TGCGCCAGCAGCTTGGACGTCAATGGCTACGAGCAGTACTTC
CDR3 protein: CASSLDVNGYEQYF

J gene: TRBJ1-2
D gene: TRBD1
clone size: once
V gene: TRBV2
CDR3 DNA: TGTGCCAGCACTGTAGGACAGGGGGCGTCTTTTGGCTACACCTTC
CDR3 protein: CASTVGQGASFGYTF

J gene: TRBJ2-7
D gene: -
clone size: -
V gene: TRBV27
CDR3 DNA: TGTGCCAGCAGTTTATCGAAGGGGGCCTACGAGCAGTACTTC
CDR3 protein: CASSLSKGAYEQYF

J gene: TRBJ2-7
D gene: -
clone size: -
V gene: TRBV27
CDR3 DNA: TGTGCCAGCAGTTTTGCCGGCGCCTACGAGCAGTACTTC
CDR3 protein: CASSFAGAYEQYF

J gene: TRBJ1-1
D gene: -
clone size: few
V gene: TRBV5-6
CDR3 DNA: TGTGCCAGCAGCCTGACAGGTGAAGCTTTCTTT
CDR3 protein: CASSLTGEAFF

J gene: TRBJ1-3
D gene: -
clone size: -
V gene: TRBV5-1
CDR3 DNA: TGCGCCAGCAGCCAAGTAAGCGGGAACACCATATATTTT
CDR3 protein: CASSQVSGNTIYF

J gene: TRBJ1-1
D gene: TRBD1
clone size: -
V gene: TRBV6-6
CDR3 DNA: TGTGCCAGCAGTTACCGAGACAGGGACACTGAAGCTTTCTTT
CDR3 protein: CASSYRDRDTEAFF

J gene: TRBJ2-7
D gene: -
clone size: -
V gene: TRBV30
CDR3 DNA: TGTGCCTGGGGCCGTGGGAATTACGAGCAGTACTTC
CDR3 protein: CAWGRGNYEQYF

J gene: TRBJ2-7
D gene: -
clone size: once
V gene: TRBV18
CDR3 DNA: TGTGCCAGCTCACCACCGGCAGACTCCTACGAGCAGTACTTC
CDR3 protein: CASSPPADSYEQYF

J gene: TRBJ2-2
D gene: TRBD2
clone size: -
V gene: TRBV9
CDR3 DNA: TGTGCCAGCAGCGTAGAACTAGCGGAGGGGGACACCGGGGAGCTGTTTTTT
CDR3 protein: CASSVELAEGDTGELFF

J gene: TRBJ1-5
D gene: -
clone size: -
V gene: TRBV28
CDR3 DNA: TGTGCCAGCAGTTTCCTACGGACAGTTAATCAGCCCCAGCATTTT
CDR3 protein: CASSFLRTVNQPQHF

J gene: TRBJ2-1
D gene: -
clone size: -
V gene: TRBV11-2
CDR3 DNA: TGTGCCAGCAGCTTAGTAGGGGGTTGGAATGAGCAGTTCTTC
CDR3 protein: CASSLVGGWNEQFF

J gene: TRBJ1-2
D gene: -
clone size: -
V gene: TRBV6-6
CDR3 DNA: TGTGCCAGCAGTAACCGGGTGGGGGGCTATGGCTACACCTTC
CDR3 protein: CASSNRVGGYGYTF

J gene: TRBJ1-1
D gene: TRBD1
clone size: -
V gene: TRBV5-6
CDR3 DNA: TGTGCCAGCAGCTTGGACAGGGGAATGAACACTGAAGCTTTCTTT
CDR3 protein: CASSLDRGMNTEAFF

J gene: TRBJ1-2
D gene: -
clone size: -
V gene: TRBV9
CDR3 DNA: TGTGCCAGCAGCGTAGATACGGCTAACTATGGCTACACCTTC
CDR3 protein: CASSVDTANYGYTF

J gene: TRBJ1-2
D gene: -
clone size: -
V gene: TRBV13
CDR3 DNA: TGTGCCAGCAGCGATCAGGAGCTGGGCTACACCTTC
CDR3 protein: CASSDQELGYTF

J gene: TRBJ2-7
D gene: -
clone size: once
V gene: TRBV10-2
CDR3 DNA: TGCGCCAGCACCCCGGTTAGGTCTGACCTTTACGAGCAGTACTTC
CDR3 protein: CASTPVRSDLYEQYF

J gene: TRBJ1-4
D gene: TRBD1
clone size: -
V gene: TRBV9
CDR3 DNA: TGTGCCAGCAGCGCGAGACAGGGGAGGGGTGGCGAAAAACTGTTTTTT
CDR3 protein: CASSARQGRGGEKLFF